This TCR beta chain was sequenced during a study of graft-versus-host responses after intestinal transplantation (dated by TCRdb to the early 2020s). Regarding the research as a whole: The transplants that recipients received were multivisceral, liver-intestinal, or isolated intestinal. All recipients received anti-thymocyte globulin induction followed by maintenance tacrolimus and steroids for two to four years. Graft-versus-host and host-versus-graft alloreactive T cell clones were tracked in the graft, circulation and bone marrow after intestinal transplantation using bulk TCR-beta CDR3 sequencing. Alloreactive clones were identified by sequencing pre-transplant mixed lymphocyte reaction products and comparing them with unstimulated pre-transplant donor and recipient T cells. The cohort enrolled 20 to 25 intestinal transplant recipients including one retransplant, and a few patients lacking pretransplant specimens were excluded. A peak of at least 4% donor T cells among recipient peripheral blood mononuclear cells was the definition used for donor T cell macrochimerism. Instead of going to the commercial service, samples from a few later patients were sequenced in-house on an Illumina MiSeq and processed with MiXCR. Study-level results and caveats: In patients with donor T cell macrochimerism, the allografts had high GvH to HvG T cell clonal ratios. Early after transplant, peak levels of circulating GvH clones were associated with declines in HvG clones. The conclusions were limited by the relatively low number and heterogeneity of the intestinal transplant patients. GvH clones were detected in recipient bone marrow, and some appeared earlier in ileal mucosa or blood, consistent with an intestinal mucosal origin.

V loses 2 bases at its end and J loses 4 bases; junction bases beyond the gene matches: 6. Counted from cysteine to phenylalanine, this CDR3 has 15 amino acids. Solely the CDR3 DNA is kept, with 45 bases framed from the first base. CDR1 SNHLY and CDR2 FYNNEI are derived from the germline V gene. The time point label for this specimen denotes: cells obtained before transplantation from donor or recipient. CD3+CD4+ and CD3+CD8+ populations were FACS-sorted from unstimulated pre-transplant donor and recipient cells taken from spleen or lymph nodes. In the case of this clone: Its antigen remains undetermined. One base away there is no much larger clone; base qualities are not given.

Library preparation used the immunoSEQ multiplex PCR assay. For most patients, genomic DNA was isolated with the Qiagen DNeasy Blood and Tissue Kit and sent frozen to Adaptive Biotechnologies for TCR sequencing. For most patients, high-throughput TCR-beta CDR3 sequencing of genomic DNA was performed by Adaptive Biotechnologies. In the authors' own workflow: Adaptive's ImmunoSEQ software was the source of the TCR sequencing data for around 20 patients, while a few other patients were processed with MiXCR and VDJtools. To correct CD4 versus CD8 sorting errors, any sequence found in both subsets at a frequency ratio below 5:1 was removed. CDR3 nucleotide sequences shared between donor and recipient were removed because their origin could not be assigned. Alloreactive clones required at least 2-fold expansion over unstimulated cells and minimum CFSE-low frequency of 0.002% (template counts) or 0.001% (read counts). Clones detected in sequenced pre-transplant spleen, lymph node, or MLR CFSE-low populations of the donor or recipient were defined as mappable. Cumulative frequency of alloreactive clones was calculated as a percentage of all sequences weighted by copy number. TCRdb re-hosts the immuneACCESS table, in-frame sequences only. Its copies lack some clones; in the studies checked, an unresolved V gene accounts for under half of them, and the cause for the rest is not known. Clone size and the V and J calls come from that table; the DNA yielded D and trimming. The sample data list more than 70,000 clones, and around 90% of these were observed just once. The biggest ten clones account for roughly 0.43% of the sample.

The sequenced sample was unstimulated CD8+ T cells sorted from spleen or lymph node cells, obtained before transplant. Here the chain combines TRBV2 and TRBJ2-7; TRBD2 agrees with 9 junctional bases. The TCR comes from a human donor who was the organ donor for an intestinal transplant. The CDR3 reads CASSERLAGTYEQYF. At the DNA level, the sequence is TGTGCCAGCAGTGAAAGGCTAGCGGGGACTTACGAGCAGTACTTC.